A selection of T cell receptor beta chains follows, all from one sample in a study of response to subunit inactivated influenza vaccine. A single record per CDR3 protein comes from TCRdb applying MiXCR to the RT-PCR reads. The sample includes 600,000 to 850,000 distinct CDR3 sequences, 13% to 15% of them seen just once. The sequencing here drew on PBMCs from blood, taken around two weeks before vaccination. Receptors originate from a middle-aged man who received an inactivated influenza vaccine. Each CDR3 is given without its conserved first and last residue.

v_call: TRBV20-1
j_call: TRBJ2-7
cdr3_aa: SATNSGYEQY

v_call: TRBV12-3/TRBV12-4
j_call: TRBJ1-3
cdr3_aa: ASSPGPAGYTIY

v_call: TRBV7-7
j_call: TRBJ2-1
cdr3_aa: ASSTDLWDEQF

v_call: TRBV2
j_call: TRBJ1-1
cdr3_aa: ASRTGDRYTEAF

v_call: TRBV12-3/TRBV12-4
j_call: TRBJ2-5
cdr3_aa: ASSLTGSYQETQY

v_call: TRBV4-3
j_call: TRBJ1-1
cdr3_aa: ASSQDEGGNTEAF

v_call: TRBV30
j_call: TRBJ2-7
cdr3_aa: AWRAGGPYEQY

v_call: TRBV29-1
j_call: TRBJ2-7
cdr3_aa: SVGLGFEQY

v_call: TRBV12-3/TRBV12-4
j_call: TRBJ1-6
cdr3_aa: ASSSWGANYNSPLH

v_call: TRBV4-1
j_call: TRBJ1-6
cdr3_aa: ASSLPGNSPLH

v_call: TRBV10-2
j_call: TRBJ2-1
cdr3_aa: ASSELGGGPTQF

v_call: TRBV7-8
j_call: TRBJ2-7
cdr3_aa: ASSQGVAQGNTYEQY

v_call: TRBV24-1
j_call: TRBJ2-3
cdr3_aa: ATSSGGFSTDTQY

v_call: TRBV12-5
j_call: TRBJ2-5
cdr3_aa: ASGLGPAIQETQY

v_call: TRBV9
j_call: TRBJ1-2
cdr3_aa: ASSVVGADYGYT

v_call: TRBV28
j_call: TRBJ1-2
cdr3_aa: ASSPIQGAGYGYT

v_call: TRBV6-5
j_call: TRBJ2-1
cdr3_aa: ASSSTLYPTAIPEQF

v_call: TRBV4-3
j_call: TRBJ1-6
cdr3_aa: ASSQTGTVNSPLH

v_call: TRBV30
j_call: TRBJ2-7
cdr3_aa: AWSEGINYEQY

v_call: TRBV25-1
j_call: TRBJ1-4
cdr3_aa: ASQTGLGEKLF

v_call: TRBV11-1
j_call: TRBJ1-3
cdr3_aa: ASSLGRYIAGTQQVNTIY

v_call: TRBV2
j_call: TRBJ2-1
cdr3_aa: ASKAAPYNEQF

v_call: TRBV28
j_call: TRBJ2-5
cdr3_aa: ASGSSEETQY

v_call: TRBV25-1
j_call: TRBJ2-4
cdr3_aa: ASSENRAENIQY

v_call: TRBV12-3/TRBV12-4
j_call: TRBJ2-1
cdr3_aa: ASIIAGINEQF

v_call: TRBV11-2
j_call: TRBJ2-1
cdr3_aa: ASSTGTGKFNEQF

v_call: TRBV20-1
j_call: TRBJ2-1
cdr3_aa: SAGEGQIFRF

v_call: TRBV30
j_call: TRBJ2-3
cdr3_aa: AWSVEQVTDTQY

v_call: TRBV5-5
j_call: TRBJ2-1
cdr3_aa: ASSLEGSTYNEQF

v_call: TRBV18
j_call: TRBJ1-1
cdr3_aa: ASSPLGSLTEAF

v_call: TRBV29-1
j_call: TRBJ2-1
cdr3_aa: SVDNEQF

v_call: TRBV9
j_call: TRBJ2-2
cdr3_aa: ASSYTGELF

v_call: TRBV3-1
j_call: TRBJ2-1
cdr3_aa: ASSQDRTGTSGGSSYNEQF

v_call: TRBV4-3
j_call: TRBJ1-4
cdr3_aa: ASSQDLQATNEKLF

v_call: TRBV20-1
j_call: TRBJ2-3
cdr3_aa: SATPLERDQRDTQY

v_call: TRBV12-3/TRBV12-4
j_call: TRBJ1-5
cdr3_aa: ASSRGLSNQPQH

v_call: TRBV7-2
j_call: TRBJ2-7
cdr3_aa: ASSSIPNYEQY

v_call: TRBV4-1
j_call: TRBJ1-1
cdr3_aa: ASSQEYGGTEAF

v_call: TRBV4-2
j_call: TRBJ1-4
cdr3_aa: ASSKGQGAGEKLF

v_call: TRBV7-9
j_call: TRBJ2-5
cdr3_aa: ASSLSRGLGETQY

v_call: TRBV9
j_call: TRBJ2-1
cdr3_aa: ASSVGTQDYNEQF

v_call: TRBV11-1
j_call: TRBJ2-2
cdr3_aa: ASSLVGRRAANINTGELF

v_call: TRBV20-1
j_call: TRBJ1-4
cdr3_aa: SARVSEKLF

v_call: TRBV30
j_call: TRBJ2-2
cdr3_aa: AWTSVGTVNTGELF

v_call: TRBV3-1
j_call: TRBJ2-1
cdr3_aa: ASRTGQGNEQF

v_call: TRBV27
j_call: TRBJ2-2
cdr3_aa: ASSNYPTGELF

v_call: TRBV20-1
j_call: TRBJ2-1
cdr3_aa: SASLGPPPNEQF

v_call: TRBV20-1
j_call: TRBJ2-3
cdr3_aa: SAMVAGGQRDTQY

v_call: TRBV24-1
j_call: TRBJ1-2
cdr3_aa: ATSAGQVYGYT

v_call: TRBV20-1
j_call: TRBJ2-1
cdr3_aa: SARDLSMAGGRF

v_call: TRBV29-1
j_call: TRBJ1-2
cdr3_aa: SSWTGRDDGYT

v_call: TRBV20-1
j_call: TRBJ2-2
cdr3_aa: SARTPYTGELF

v_call: TRBV19
j_call: TRBJ2-3
cdr3_aa: ASKAADTQY

v_call: TRBV2
j_call: TRBJ1-1
cdr3_aa: ASSDPVNTEAF

v_call: TRBV4-2
j_call: TRBJ1-1
cdr3_aa: ATSLLWGQGAMNTEAF

v_call: TRBV2
j_call: TRBJ1-5
cdr3_aa: ASSVTPDGNQPQH

v_call: TRBV20-1
j_call: TRBJ1-1
cdr3_aa: SATRPSTEAF

v_call: TRBV12-3/TRBV12-4
j_call: TRBJ2-1
cdr3_aa: ASSLGAINEQF